The sequence of this T cell receptor (beta chain) was determined in a study of Ad26.COV2.S vaccination and SARS-CoV-2 variants. For the study at large: This donor came from the COV1001 trial of Ad26.COV2.S. Intramuscularly, Ad26.COV2.S was given either once or twice, 56 days apart.

The germline V gene encodes CDR1 LNHDA and CDR2 SQIVND (reference sequence). V trimming: 3 bases; J trimming: 6 bases; junction bases outside the gene matches: 14. The CDR3 runs 17 residues. Assay: immunoSEQ multiplex PCR; the TCRdb copy retains only in-frame clones and omits some. The top ten clones hold about 2.1% of a sample with some 340,000 clones, about 82% of them seen once. Treatment reported: 15 to 20 received Ad26.COV2.S at low or high dose, single or two shots; about 5 received placebo; per-sample allocation not given. At day 63 after the first vaccine or placebo injection, samples were drawn.

Sequences were derived from peripheral blood, sampled in a trial of Ad26.COV2.S vaccine versus placebo. The rearrangement uses TRBV19 and TRBJ1-5; 7 bases are a match to TRBD1. This clonotype was sampled from a person aged 18-60 years who received the Ad26.COV2.S COVID-19 vaccine or a placebo. DNA for the CDR3: TGTGCCAGTAGTATTCGAGGAAGAGGGGGCCAGGGTCAGCCCCAGCATTTT. Translating it yields CASSIRGRGGQGQPQHF.